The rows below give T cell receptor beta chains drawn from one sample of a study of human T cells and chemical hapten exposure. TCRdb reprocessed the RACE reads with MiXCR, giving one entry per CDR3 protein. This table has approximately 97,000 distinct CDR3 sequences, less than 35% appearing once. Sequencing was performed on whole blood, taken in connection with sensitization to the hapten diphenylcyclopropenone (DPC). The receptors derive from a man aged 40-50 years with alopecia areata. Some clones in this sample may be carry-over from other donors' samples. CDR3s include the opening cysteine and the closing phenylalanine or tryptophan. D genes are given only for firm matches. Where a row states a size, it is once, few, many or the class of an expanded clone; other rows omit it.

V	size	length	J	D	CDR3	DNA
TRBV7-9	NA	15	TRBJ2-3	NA	CASSLAGGRTDTQYF	TGTGCCAGCAGCTTAGCGGGAGGTCGCACAGATACGCAGTATTTT
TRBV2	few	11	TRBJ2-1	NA	CASSEWFGQFF	TGTGCCAGCAGTGAATGGTTTGGGCAGTTCTTC
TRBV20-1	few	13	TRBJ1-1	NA	CSASDQANTEAFF	TGCAGTGCTAGTGACCAGGCTAACACTGAAGCTTTCTTT
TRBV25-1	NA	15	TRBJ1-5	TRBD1	CASSLGQAGDQPQHF	TGTGCCAGCTCCCTAGGACAGGCGGGGGATCAGCCCCAGCATTTT
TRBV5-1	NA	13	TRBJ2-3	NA	CASSLEVSDTQYF	TGCGCCAGCAGCTTGGAGGTATCAGATACGCAGTATTTT
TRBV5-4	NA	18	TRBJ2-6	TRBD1	CVSSGDRGQSSGANVLTF	TGTGTCAGCAGCGGGGACAGGGGGCAGAGCTCTGGGGCCAACGTCCTGACTTTC
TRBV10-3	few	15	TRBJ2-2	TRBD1	CAIRETGLDTGELFF	TGTGCCATCAGGGAGACAGGGTTGGACACCGGGGAGCTGTTTTTT
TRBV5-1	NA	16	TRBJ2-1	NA	CASSPLVGPGMDKQFF	TGCGCCAGCAGCCCCCTAGTGGGACCGGGTATGGATAAGCAGTTCTTC
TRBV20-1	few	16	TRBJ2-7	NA	CSARDVRGDRVGEQYF	TGCAGTGCTAGAGATGTTAGGGGGGACCGCGTGGGAGAGCAGTACTTC
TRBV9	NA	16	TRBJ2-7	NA	CASSVSRDGSSYEQYF	TGTGCCAGCAGCGTATCCCGGGACGGGAGCTCCTACGAGCAGTACTTC
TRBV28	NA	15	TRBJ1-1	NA	CASSSAGGRNTEAFF	TGTGCCAGCAGTTCCGCCGGGGGGCGGAACACTGAAGCTTTCTTT
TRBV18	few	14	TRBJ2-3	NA	CASSRRESEDTQYF	TGTGCCAGCTCAAGGAGGGAGAGTGAAGATACGCAGTATTTT
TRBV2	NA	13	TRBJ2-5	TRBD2	CASSLAAQETQYF	TGTGCCAGCAGCCTAGCGGCGCAAGAGACCCAGTACTTC
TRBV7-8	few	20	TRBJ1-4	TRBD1	CASSLEYQGQGAYTNEKLFF	TGTGCCAGCAGCTTAGAGTATCAGGGACAGGGGGCGTACACTAATGAAAAACTGTTTTTT
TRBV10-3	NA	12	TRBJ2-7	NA	CAISEFGNEQYF	TGTGCCATCAGTGAGTTCGGGAACGAGCAGTACTTC
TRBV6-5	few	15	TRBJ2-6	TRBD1	CASRRGTAGANVLTF	TGTGCCAGCAGACGAGGGACAGCTGGGGCCAACGTCCTGACTTTC
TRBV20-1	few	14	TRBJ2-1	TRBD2	CSASGTSPYNEQFF	TGCAGTGCGTCCGGGACTAGCCCCTACAATGAGCAGTTCTTC
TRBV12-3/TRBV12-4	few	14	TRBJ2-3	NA	CASSFGGSTDTQYF	TGTGCCAGCAGTTTCGGGGGTAGCACAGATACGCAGTATTTT
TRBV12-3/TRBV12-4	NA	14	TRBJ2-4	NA	CASSSDRAKNIQYF	TGTGCCAGCAGTTCTGACAGAGCCAAAAACATTCAGTACTTC
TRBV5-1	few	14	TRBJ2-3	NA	CASSLEGLTDTQYF	TGCGCCAGCAGCTTGGAAGGGCTCACAGATACGCAGTATTTT
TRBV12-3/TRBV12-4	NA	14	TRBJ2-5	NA	CASSLDGAKETQYF	TGTGCCAGCAGTTTAGACGGGGCTAAAGAGACCCAGTACTTC
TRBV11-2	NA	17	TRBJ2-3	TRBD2	CASSFYGREGFTDTQYF	TGTGCCAGCAGCTTCTATGGGCGGGAGGGTTTCACAGATACGCAGTATTTT
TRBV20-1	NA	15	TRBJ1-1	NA	CSAKSTGLLNTEAFF	TGCAGTGCCAAGTCAACAGGATTATTGAACACTGAAGCTTTCTTT
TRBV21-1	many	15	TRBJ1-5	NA	CASSNEGVANQPQHF	TGTGCCAGCAGCAACGAGGGGGTAGCAAATCAGCCCCAGCATTTT
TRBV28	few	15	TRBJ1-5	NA	CASTPRWWGDQPQHF	TGTGCCAGCACCCCTAGGTGGTGGGGAGATCAGCCCCAGCATTTT
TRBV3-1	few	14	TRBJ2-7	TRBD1	CASSPRQGFYEQYF	TGTGCCAGCAGCCCACGACAGGGTTTCTACGAGCAGTACTTC
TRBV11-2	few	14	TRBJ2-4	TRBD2	CASSLESSGMGRYF	TGTGCCAGCAGCTTAGAGTCTAGCGGGATGGGAAGGTACTTC
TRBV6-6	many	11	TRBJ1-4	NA	CASRRLGELFF	TGTGCCAGCAGGAGGCTAGGGGAACTGTTTTTT
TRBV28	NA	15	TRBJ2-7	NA	CASSLPGTPTYEQYF	TGTGCCAGCAGCTTACCAGGGACACCGACCTACGAGCAGTACTTC
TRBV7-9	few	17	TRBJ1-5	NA	CASSADIPLYSNQPQHF	TGTGCCAGCAGCGCCGACATTCCCCTTTATAGCAATCAGCCCCAGCATTTT
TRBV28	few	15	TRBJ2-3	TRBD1	CASSPSDRSTDTQYF	TGTGCCAGCAGCCCTTCGGACAGGAGCACAGATACGCAGTATTTT